This T cell receptor beta chain was sequenced in a study of T cell repertoires in cytomegalovirus infection. Study details: CMV epitopes that were recently identified and HLA-C-restricted were used alongside well-studied HLA-B-restricted ones. The public TCR beta signatures pointed to both CMV infection and matching HLA type. Points from the study as a whole: Summed public TCR beta family frequency identified CMV carriers bearing the relevant HLA. HLA-C-restricted TCR beta clonotypes specific for CMV led the ex vivo response.

In its sample, this clonotype was seen once. The antigen remains undetermined. TCRdb used MiXCR to reprocess the reads, holding one entry per CDR3 protein. In the table there are approximately 730,000 distinct CDR3 sequences, around a third of which are singletons. The clonotype comes from a human donor in good health (CMV status not recorded). Some clones in this sample may be carry-over from other donors' samples. The input for sequencing was cultured PBMCs, taken from culture after CMV antigen stimulation.

The CDR3 sequence: CASSYTVAGGDEQYF. DNA of the CDR3: TGTGCCAGCAGCTACACTGTGGCGGGGGGCGACGAGCAGTACTTC. The rearrangement joins TRBV6-2 or TRBV6-3 to TRBJ2-7, with 8 nucleotides matching TRBD2. The CDR3 consists of 15 residues. The germline V gene has CDR1 MNHEY and CDR2 SVGEGT. The trim removed 6 bases at V and 5 bases at J, leaving 12 bases unmatched.